One and the same sample provided the 10 T cell receptor beta chains below, sequenced in a study of T cell responses to AZD1222 COVID-19 vaccine. The method was immunoSEQ multiplex PCR; TCRdb's version includes in-frame clones alone and lacks a portion of them. The sample has just over 95,000 clones; approximately 88% are singletons. Sequenced here: peripheral blood, sampled on day 0 of AZD1222 vaccination. Receptors were obtained from an adult in good health.

The chain recombines TRBV6-5 with TRBJ2-7, with 9 bases aligning to TRBD1. V trimming: 2 bases; J trimming: 3 bases; junction bases outside the gene matches: 5. Germline CDR1 MNHEY, CDR2 SVGAGI. The CDR3 spans 15 residues. CDR3 loop: CASSYTGQGYYEQYF. CDR3 bases: TGTGCCAGCAGTTACACGGGACAGGGATACTACGAGCAGTACTTC.

The chain uses TRBV5-5 and TRBJ1-1, with TRBD1 as a possible D gene (6 bases). CDR3 length equals 13 residues. Trimming removed 0 bases from V and 8 bases from J, with 11 bases in between. In germline, CDR1 is SGHKS, CDR2 YYEKEE (reference sequence). The CDR3 DNA reads TGTGCCAGCAGCTTGGGCGACAGGAGAGAAGCTTTCTTT. Encoded protein: CASSLGDRREAFF. The whole variable domain, remainder taken from reference TRBV5-5 and TRBJ1-1, is DAGVTQSPTHLIKTRGQQVTLRCSPISGHKSVSWYQQVLGQGPQFIFQYYEKEERGRGNFPDRFSARQFPNYSSELNVNALLLGDSALYLCASSLGDRREAFFGQGTRLTVV.

The chain couples TRBV19 to TRBJ2-3, with D perhaps matching TRBD1 (7 bases). Deletions cut 2 bases from V and 0 bases from J, with 12 bases between. The CDR3 spans 16 residues. Germline CDR1 is LNHDA and CDR2 is SQIVND (reference sequence). For the CDR3, the DNA is TGTGCCAGTAGTATAACGGCAGGGGGGAGCACAGATACGCAGTATTTT. Translating it yields CASSITAGGSTDTQYF.

This sequence joins TRBV6-2 or TRBV6-3 and TRBJ1-6; a possible D gene is TRBD1 (6 bases). Germline CDR1 and CDR2: MNHEY and SVGEGT. Trimming stripped 6 bases from V and 5 bases from J, with 20 bases between. The CDR3 contains 17 residues. In nucleotides, the CDR3 is TGTGCCAGCAGCCCACTCCCAGGGGCGCGGAATAATTCACCCCTCCACTTT. Protein sequence: CASSPLPGARNNSPLHF.

The gene calls are TRBV28 and TRBJ1-2; D is uncertain. This CDR3 is built from 12 residues. CDR1 is MDHEN, CDR2 SYDVKM, per germline. Trimming left V 9 bases short and J 2 bases short, with 10 bases between. DNA of the CDR3: TGTGCCAGTCACACTTTAAACTATGGCTACACCTTC. This translates into CASHTLNYGYTF.

The chain couples TRBV7-2 to TRBJ2-3; 7 nucleotides match TRBD2. This CDR3 contains 15 residues. Germline lookup yields CDR1 SGHTA and CDR2 FQGNSA. J lost 0 bases, V lost 4 bases, and 4 bases had no gene match. CDR3 protein: CASSWGGASTDTQYF. CDR3 DNA: TGTGCCAGCAGCTGGGGGGGAGCGAGCACAGATACGCAGTATTTT.

This clone was counted once. V gene TRBV6-5 combines with J gene TRBJ1-2; TRBD1 matches at 7 bases. Germline V CDR1 and CDR2: MNHEY, SVGAGI. The junction had 5 bases not matched to a gene; V was cut back by 5 bases and J by 5 bases. The CDR3 runs 13 residues. CDR3 bases: TGTGCCAGCAGTCGGACAGGAGAATATGGCTACACCTTC. Amino acid sequence: CASSRTGEYGYTF.

The genes are TRBV5-4 and TRBJ2-5, with TRBD2 matching over 10 bases. The CDR3 contains 15 residues. Per germline, CDR1 SGHNT and CDR2 YYREEE (reference sequence). V trimming: 7 bases; J trimming: 2 bases; junction bases outside the gene matches: 8. The CDR3, as DNA: TGTGCCAGCGGTACCCGGACTAGCGGACAAGAGACCCAGTACTTC. Protein sequence: CASGTRTSGQETQYF.

The chain couples TRBV6-5 to TRBJ1-1; no definite D call. The CDR3 runs 13 residues. CDR1 and CDR2 (germline): MNHEY, SVGAGI. V was clipped by 7 bases and J by 5 bases, with 14 bases between them. In nucleotides, the CDR3 is TGTGCCAGCAATACCAGAATCGAGACTGAAGCTTTCTTT. Its translation: CASNTRIETEAFF.

The chain links TRBV4-3 to TRBJ1-1; no reliable D call. V was pared by 0 bases and J by 4 bases, with 12 bases between. The CDR3 consists of 15 residues. CDR1 LGHNA and CDR2 YSLEER come from the germline V gene. The DNA for the CDR3 is TGCGCCAGCAGCCAAGACGCGCGGGAGTCCACTGAAGCTTTCTTT. Amino acid sequence: CASSQDARESTEAFF.